This T cell receptor beta chain stems from a study of CD8+ T cells in alopecia areata. Study-level results: TCR sharing across patients was less clear than in mice, possibly HLA-related.

Extracted RNA was reverse transcribed, and the resulting cDNA served as sequencing template. The assay was immunoSEQ multiplex PCR, and TCRdb's table has in-frame clones only and misses some. This sample has more than 95,000 clones, with around 38% found just once. Notes on this clone: Its antigen is as yet unknown.

Alopecia areata patients provided lesional scalp punch biopsies and peripheral blood. PBMCs yielded sorted CD4+ and CD8+ T cells. The germline V and J ends were trimmed by 5 bases and 4 bases, with 14 bases remaining between them. The CDR3 consists of 14 residues. Germline V gene lookup returns CDR1 MNHNS and CDR2 SASEGT. This sequence joins TRBV6-1 and TRBJ1-2; tentative D call: TRBD1 (5 bases). Sequencing was carried out using CD4+ T cells sorted from blood. The receptor was isolated from a human donor with alopecia areata. The CDR3 sequence: CASSYNDRPYGYTF. As DNA, the CDR3 is TGTGCCAGCAGTTATAACGACAGACCCTATGGCTACACCTTC.